Described below is a single TCR beta chain sequence and its context. The clone's antigen remains unknown. Per-nucleotide qualities are absent, and no much larger clonotype sits a single base away. The data stem from a study of CD8+CD57+ T cells in acquired aplastic anemia (dated by TCRdb to 2016 to 2018). Study-wide context: DNA extracted from sorted CD4+ and CD8+ cells had a mean of about 3.2 ug, with a range of about 0.19 to 30 ug.

CDR1 SEHNR and CDR2 FQNEAQ are derived from the germline V gene (reference sequence). Ends trimmed: V by 5 bases, J by 4 bases; bases unmatched to a gene: 8. CDR3 length: 15 amino acids, cysteine to phenylalanine. Only the CDR3 portion is preserved as DNA: 45 bases, with reading frame beginning at the first base. What the study reported, not specific to this receptor: Although some 28 CD8+ CDR3 sequences were shared by patients and controls, these sequences appeared highly expressed in patients and within the immunodominant clones of patients. No significant difference in CD8+ Simpson's diversity was found between patients and healthy controls (P=0.060).

TCR repertoires of sorted CD4+ and CD8+ blood T cells from severe aplastic anemia patients and healthy subjects were deep-sequenced in the study. Ficoll-Paque density gradient centrifugation was used to isolate peripheral blood mononuclear cells. Before DNA extraction, CD4+ and CD8+ T cells were sorted with FACS or magnetic beads. TCR beta VDJ combination and CDR3 sequence profiling used genomic DNA as the template. An Illumina HiSeq 2000 was the platform used for TCR repertoire sequencing. On the study's bioinformatics: Repertoire assessment relied on Simpson's diversity index, CDR3 size and DJ length profiles, and TRBV/TRBJ rearrangement plots. The immunodominant clone was defined as the most abundant DNA sequence in deep sequencing data. CDR3 amino acid sequences were screened for sharing across subjects and compared with published repertoires and the VDJdb database. TCRdb reanalyzed the raw reads on its own, using fastp at Q25 for trimming and MiXCR for clone calling, and kept in-frame beta chains. Here each entry gathers all rows of one CDR3 protein and keeps the most common genes and DNA. What appears here as the V and J calls and clone size reflects TCRdb's work, not the paper's. This sample gives some 280,000 distinct CDR3 sequences in total; approximately 56% of them show up just once. The ten largest clones add up to roughly 8% of the sample.

Material for sequencing was sorted CD4+, CD8+, or CD8+CD57+ T cells (not recorded which) from PBMCs. The chain links TRBV7-9 with TRBJ1-5, and 7 junctional nucleotides match TRBD1. The sequence was collected from a human donor with severe aplastic anemia or a healthy control (not recorded which). CDR3 sequence: CASSPAGTANQPQHF. The nucleotides read TGTGCCAGCAGCCCGGCCGGGACAGCAAATCAGCCCCAGCATTTT.